Listed here are 25 T cell receptor beta chains from one sample, sequenced in a study of neoadjuvant nivolumab and ipilimumab in lung cancer. Sequenced by immunoSEQ multiplex PCR; TCRdb stores in-frame clones only, minus some. The data hold approximately 35,000 clones, with about 92% observed a single time. Sequenced here: peripheral blood, sampled after neoadjuvant nivolumab, alone or with ipilimumab, at or shortly before surgery. Receptors were obtained from an adult with non-small cell lung cancer.

This clone appeared once. The CDR3 DNA reads TGTGCCAGCGCGATCCCGACGTTACATGAGCAGTTCTTC. Amino acids: CASAIPTLHEQFF. The chain uses TRBV6-1 and TRBJ2-1; no clear D. The V end lost 8 bases, the J end lost 8 bases, and 16 bases lay between the germline ends. The germline V gene encodes CDR1 MNHNS and CDR2 SASEGT. The CDR3 runs to 13 residues.

The chain uses TRBV7-6 and TRBJ1-1; D remains unclear. The CDR3 sequence is 13 residues long. Trimming stripped 4 bases from V and 4 bases from J, with 10 bases between. The germline gives CDR1 SGHVS, CDR2 FNYEAQ. CDR3: CASSSHLSTEAFF. The CDR3, as DNA: TGTGCCAGCAGCTCGCACCTCTCCACTGAAGCTTTCTTT.

The chain has TRBV4-1 and TRBJ1-4; D uncertain. Trimming stripped 1 base from V and 5 bases from J, with 11 bases between. The germline V gene has CDR1 MGHRA and CDR2 YSYEKL. The CDR3 totals 15 residues. This CDR3 is CASSQAGRSNEKLFF. CDR3 nucleotides: TGCGCCAGCAGCCAAGCGGGGAGATCGAATGAAAAACTGTTTTTT.

This clone is a singleton in its sample. V gene TRBV5-1 combines with J gene TRBJ1-2, with D uncertain. V lost 4 bases and J 1 base, leaving 8 bases between the germline ends. Germline V gives CDR1 SGHRS, CDR2 YFSETQ. This CDR3 region has 13 residues. The CDR3 DNA follows: TGCGCCAGCAGCCCCGGCGGTAACTATGGCTACACCTTC. As protein: CASSPGGNYGYTF.

V usage is TRBV28 and J usage is TRBJ1-1; no clear D gene. The CDR3 totals 13 residues. Germline CDR1 and CDR2: MDHEN and SYDVKM. V lost 8 bases and J lost 3, with 13 bases in between. CDR3 coding DNA: TGTGCCAGCTTCGGACGGACTTACACTGAAGCTTTCTTT. Encoded protein: CASFGRTYTEAFF. The complete variable domain, with remaining parts taken from reference TRBV28 and TRBJ1-1, reads DVKVTQSSRYLVKRTGEKVFLECVQDMDHENMFWYRQDPGLGLRLIYFSYDVKMKEKGDIPEGYSVSREKKERFSLILESASTNQTSMYLCASFGRTYTEAFFGQGTRLTVV.

The chain is built from TRBV4-1 and TRBJ2-1; 10 positions agree with TRBD2. CDR3 length: 16 residues. V trimming: 0 bases; J trimming: 9 bases; junction bases outside the gene matches: 8. Germline-derived CDR1 and CDR2 are MGHRA and YSYEKL. This chain's CDR3 is CASSQEGLAGDTEQFF. In nucleotides, the CDR3 is TGCGCCAGCAGCCAAGAGGGGCTAGCGGGAGACACTGAGCAGTTCTTC.

Of note for this clone: Other nucleotide sequences in the sample specify the same CDR3. CDR3 sequence (DNA): TGCGCCAGCAGGGAGGGATCTGGAAACACCATATATTTT. It translates to CASREGSGNTIYF. The chain employs TRBV5-1 and TRBJ1-3; D gene uncertain. This CDR3 comprises 13 residues. Deletions cut 5 bases from V and 1 base from J, with 7 bases between. The germline CDR1 and CDR2 sequences are SGHRS and YFSETQ.

The chain uses TRBV7-9 and TRBJ1-1; D call uncertain. The CDR3 contains 14 residues. Germline-derived CDR1 and CDR2 are SEHNR and FQNEAQ (reference sequence). V lost 5 bases to trimming and J lost 0 bases, with 10 bases between them. The chain's CDR3 is CASSPRSVNTEAFF. The CDR3, as DNA: TGTGCCAGCAGCCCTCGTTCGGTGAACACTGAAGCTTTCTTT.

The CDR3 region has the DNA TGTGCCAGCAGCTTTCAGGGAGTGAACACTGAAGCTTTCTTT. Encoded protein: CASSFQGVNTEAFF. The chain employs TRBV7-8 and TRBJ1-1; maybe TRBD1 (5 bases). The germline V gene encodes CDR1 SGHVS and CDR2 FQNEAQ. Trimming pared 3 bases from V and 0 bases from J, leaving 8 bases between. The CDR3 runs 14 residues.

The chain links TRBV11-3 to TRBJ1-1; D is unresolved. The CDR3 has 13 amino acids. Germline assignment: CDR1 SGHNT and CDR2 YENEEA. With 8 bases removed from V and 1 base from J, the gap between germline ends came to 11 bases. This CDR3 reads CASRRSPNTEAFF. The CDR3, as DNA: TGTGCCAGCCGCAGGAGCCCGAACACTGAAGCTTTCTTT. Variable domain in full (rest from reference TRBV11-3 and TRBJ1-1): EAGVVQSPRYKIIEKKQPVAFWCNPISGHNTLYWYLQNLGQGPELLIRYENEEAVDDSQLPKDRFSAERLKGVDSTLKIQPAELGDSAVYLCASRRSPNTEAFFGQGTRLTVV.

This sequence joins TRBV4-1 and TRBJ2-7, with D perhaps matching TRBD1 or TRBD2 (5 bases each). V was cut by 4 bases and J by 6 bases, with 16 bases left in between. CDR1 is MGHRA and CDR2 is YSYEKL in the germline V gene. The CDR3 runs 14 residues. This CDR3 is CASSRSGRRGEQYF. The CDR3 DNA is TGCGCCAGCAGCCGTTCGGGACGGCGAGGCGAGCAGTACTTC.

The V call is TRBV13, the J call TRBJ2-3; 11 bases match TRBD2. The germline V gene encodes CDR1 PRHDT and CDR2 FYEKMQ (reference sequence). With 4 bases clipped from V and 4 bases from J, the junction kept 10 bases outside the gene matches. The length of the CDR3 is 17 residues. This CDR3 is CASSSRQLAGVSDTQYF. The CDR3 region has the DNA TGTGCCAGCAGCTCCCGACAACTAGCGGGAGTGTCAGATACGCAGTATTTT.

The chain is built from TRBV29-1 and TRBJ2-2; D remains unclear. V lost 5 bases and J lost 1, with 8 bases in between. CDR1 is SQVTM, CDR2 ANQGSEA, per germline. This CDR3 spans 13 amino acids. CDR3 region: CSVIDGNTGELFF. CDR3 coding DNA: TGCAGCGTTATCGACGGGAACACCGGGGAGCTGTTTTTT.

This chain links TRBV5-4 with TRBJ2-7; 9 nucleotides agree with TRBD1. The germline V gene has CDR1 SGHNT and CDR2 YYREEE (reference sequence). This CDR3 has 15 residues. With V trimmed by 2 bases and J by 11 bases, 14 bases remained unmatched. For the CDR3, the DNA is TGTGCCAGCAGCTTATTCAAGGGACAGGGTGAGAAGGAGTACTTC. Its protein product is CASSLFKGQGEKEYF.

This clone was seen only a few times. The V and J genes are TRBV19 and TRBJ2-4; 7 bases line up with TRBD2. V was pared by 1 base and J by 9 bases, with 15 bases of the junction left unmatched. The CDR3 sequence is 17 residues long. Looked up from germline, CDR1 is LNHDA and CDR2 is SQIVND (reference sequence). The CDR3 region is CASSIGPGRGEDSIQYF. In nucleotides, the CDR3 is TGTGCCAGTAGTATAGGCCCAGGGAGGGGTGAAGATAGCATTCAGTACTTC.

The CDR3: CASTNPFPGGGRNEQFF. The CDR3 coding sequence is TGTGCCAGCACCAACCCGTTCCCAGGGGGCGGTCGCAATGAGCAGTTCTTC. The J gene is TRBJ2-1, the V gene TRBV7-9; 8 bases match TRBD1. Germline V gene data show CDR1 as SEHNR and CDR2 as FQNEAQ (reference sequence). There are 17 residues in the CDR3. V lost 7 bases to trimming and J lost 6 bases; unmatched junction nucleotides: 17. Full variable domain (outside the CDR3, taken from reference TRBV7-9 and TRBJ2-1): DTGVSQNPRHKITKRGQNVTFRCDPISEHNRLYWYRQTLGQGPEFLTYFQNEAQLEKSRLLSDRFSAERPKGSFSTLEIQRTEQGDSAMYLCASTNPFPGGGRNEQFFGPGTRLTVL.

The CDR3 sequence: CASSFRGGEGETQYF. The CDR3 DNA is TGTGCCAGCAGCTTTCGTGGTGGGGAGGGAGAGACCCAGTACTTC. This chain joins TRBV7-9 and TRBJ2-5; 7 bases align to TRBD2. The germline V gene encodes CDR1 SEHNR and CDR2 FQNEAQ (reference sequence). The length of the CDR3 is 15 residues. The V and J ends lost 3 bases and 4 bases, in that order; junction bases with no gene match: 8.

V is TRBV19 and J is TRBJ1-1; D gene ambiguous. The CDR3 spans 15 residues. V shed 6 bases and J shed 4 bases, with 18 bases lying between them. Per germline, CDR1 LNHDA and CDR2 SQIVND (reference sequence). Here the CDR3 reads CASRVGPLTVTEAFF. The CDR3 region has the DNA TGTGCCAGTAGGGTGGGCCCCCTCACCGTCACTGAAGCTTTCTTT.

The V gene is TRBV28, the J gene TRBJ2-1; D not certain. Per germline, CDR1 MDHEN and CDR2 SYDVKM. The CDR3 loop spans 13 amino acids. Trimming removed 5 bases at V and 9 bases at J, with 14 bases between. CDR3 loop: CASSLFLDPEQFF. The CDR3, as DNA: TGTGCCAGCAGTCTTTTCCTAGATCCTGAGCAGTTCTTC.

V and J are TRBV25-1 and TRBJ2-7; D is unresolved. CDR1 MGHDK and CDR2 SYGVNS come from the germline V gene. Trimming shortened V by 9 bases and J by 1 base, and 7 bases separated the two germline ends. CDR3 length: 11 amino acids. The CDR3 sequence: CASQRSYEQYF. The CDR3 DNA reads as TGTGCCAGTCAAAGATCCTACGAGCAGTACTTC.

A single count supports this clone. V gene TRBV5-1 combines with J gene TRBJ1-4, with TRBD1 matching 8 bases. With 0 bases clipped from V and 8 bases from J, the junction kept 3 bases outside the gene matches. This CDR3 comprises 14 residues. The germline V gene encodes CDR1 SGHRS and CDR2 YFSETQ. The CDR3 sequence is CASSLADRAEKLFF. Written as DNA, the CDR3 is TGCGCCAGCAGCTTGGCGGACAGGGCCGAAAAACTGTTTTTT.

The V and J genes are TRBV5-1 and TRBJ1-2; tentative D call: TRBD1 (6 bases). Germline CDR1 and CDR2: SGHRS and YFSETQ. There are 15 residues in the CDR3. Trimming pared 2 bases from V and 2 bases from J, leaving 13 bases between. The DNA for the CDR3 is TGCGCCAGCAGCTTATCCGGACAGATAAACTATGGCTACACCTTC. This codes for CASSLSGQINYGYTF.

The rearrangement links TRBV7-2 to TRBJ2-7; possibly TRBD1 for D (6 bases). The CDR3 extends over 14 amino acids. The V gene's germline CDR1 is SGHTA and CDR2 FQGNSA. V was shortened by 5 bases and J by 3 bases, with 14 bases between the two germline ends. The CDR3, as DNA: TGTGCCAGCAGCCCCGCCCTGACAGGCTACGAGCAGTACTTC. This sequence encodes CASSPALTGYEQYF.

The V and J genes are TRBV6-1 and TRBJ1-1; D possibly corresponds to TRBD1 (5 bases). This CDR3 spans 14 amino acids. CDR1 is MNHNS, CDR2 SASEGT, per germline. Trimming took off 6 bases at V and 3 bases at J, with 14 bases between the two ends. CDR3: CASRLEGIDTEAFF. The CDR3 coding sequence is TGTGCCAGCAGGCTGGAGGGGATCGACACTGAAGCTTTCTTT.

The CDR3 DNA sequence: TGTGCCAGCAGTGAAAGTTGGGGCAGACAAGAGACCCAGTACTTC. Protein sequence: CASSESWGRQETQYF. The chain uses TRBV6-1 and TRBJ2-5; tentative D call: TRBD1 (5 bases). The V gene lost 2 bases and the J gene lost 2 bases, with 12 bases spanning the gap. The germline CDR1 and CDR2 sequences are MNHNS and SASEGT. The CDR3 contains 15 residues.